The rows below give T cell receptor beta chains drawn from one sample of a study of T-cell memory formation after mild COVID-19. TCRdb used MiXCR to reprocess the 5' RACE reads, holding one entry per CDR3 protein. The sample shows about 600,000 distinct CDR3 sequences, about a fifth of them seen only once. Sequencing was performed on PBMCs or a T cell subset sorted from them (not recorded which). These receptor sequences come from an adult woman who had mild COVID-19 (a few samples of this study predate the infection). Cell type and time point are not known. CDR3s include the opening cysteine and the closing phenylalanine or tryptophan. Fields, in order: clone size, D gene, V gene, J gene, CDR3 length, CDR3 protein, CDR3 DNA. D genes are given only for firm matches. Size is stated for part of the rows, as once, few or many counts, or as a class when the clone is expanded.

few,NA,TRBV29-1,TRBJ1-1,16,CSVEGGDDRQNTEAFF,TGCAGCGTTGAAGGGGGTGACGACAGGCAGAACACTGAAGCTTTCTTT
few,NA,TRBV6-5,TRBJ2-4,15,CASRLDLGTKNIQYF,TGTGCCAGCAGATTGGACTTAGGGACCAAAAACATTCAGTACTTC
NA,NA,TRBV19,TRBJ1-1,11,CASFGNTEAFF,TGTGCCAGTTTCGGGAACACTGAAGCTTTCTTT
NA,NA,TRBV19,TRBJ1-2,19,CASSALLAGTSIANYGYTF,TGTGCCAGTAGTGCCCTTTTGGCAGGGACATCTATAGCTAACTATGGCTACACCTTC
few,NA,TRBV30,TRBJ2-2,14,CAWGSRVNTGELFF,TGTGCCTGGGGTTCACGCGTCAACACCGGGGAGCTGTTTTTT
NA,TRBD2,TRBV29-1,TRBJ2-1,17,CSVGGGVSGGSYNEQFF,TGCAGCGTTGGGGGAGGGGTTAGCGGGGGCTCCTACAATGAGCAGTTCTTC
few,NA,TRBV20-1,TRBJ1-2,13,CSVPVGGRSGYTF,TGCAGTGTCCCGGTGGGGGGCCGGAGTGGCTACACCTTC
few,NA,TRBV24-1,TRBJ2-3,14,CATSDDATTDTQYF,TGTGCCACCAGTGATGACGCAACCACAGATACGCAGTATTTT
NA,TRBD1,TRBV4-1,TRBJ1-1,15,CASSQKTGGGTEAFF,TGCGCCAGCAGCCAAAAGACAGGGGGGGGCACTGAAGCTTTCTTT
few,TRBD2,TRBV18,TRBJ2-1,17,CASSPLFRGDSYNEQFF,TGTGCCAGCTCACCTTTATTTCGGGGGGACTCCTACAATGAGCAGTTCTTC
many,NA,TRBV5-1,TRBJ1-1,14,CASSPTAGGTEAFF,TGCGCCAGCAGCCCGACAGCCGGGGGCACTGAAGCTTTCTTT
NA,NA,TRBV20-1,TRBJ1-4,15,CSARPKQPTNEKLFF,TGCAGTGCTAGACCCAAACAACCAACTAATGAAAAACTGTTTTTT
few,TRBD2,TRBV11-2,TRBJ2-1,14,CASSLSPRGEEQFF,TGTGCCAGCAGCTTAAGCCCACGGGGGGAGGAGCAGTTCTTC
many,NA,TRBV4-1,TRBJ1-6,15,CASSQATITNSPLHF,TGCGCCAGCAGCCAAGCTACGATTACGAATTCACCCCTCCACTTT
once,TRBD1,TRBV12-3/TRBV12-4,TRBJ1-4,13,CASSLQTGAKLFF,TGTGCCAGCAGTCTCCAGACAGGGGCTAAACTGTTTTTT
few,TRBD1,TRBV5-1,TRBJ1-3,16,CASRPTGTGPGNTIYF,TGCGCCAGCAGACCGACCGGGACAGGGCCTGGAAACACCATATATTTT
NA,NA,TRBV9,TRBJ2-1,17,CASSVAGQGPVYNEQFF,TGTGCCAGCAGCGTAGCTGGTCAGGGGCCGGTCTACAATGAGCAGTTCTTC